This T cell receptor (beta chain) comes out of a study of vaccination and CD4 T cells after COVID-19. For the study at large: Four females and six males made up the convalescents, two of whom were Hispanic.

Treatment: approximately nine-day PBMC culture with coronavirus spike peptide pools or control peptides (ViraFEST assay). A remark on this clonotype: Its specificity is unknown.

The Oncomine TCR Beta short-read assay was what sequenced the DNA obtained from cultured CD4+ T cells. TCRdb re-called the PCR reads through MiXCR, storing one row per CDR3 protein. The sample yields about 19,000 distinct CDR3 sequences, about 43% seen once. Germline CDR1 reads MNHNS; CDR2 reads SASEGT. The CDR3 is 13 amino acids. Trimming left V 1 base short and J 9 bases short, with 10 bases between. The sequence was collected from a human donor who had recovered from COVID-19. The genes are TRBV6-1 and TRBJ2-4, with unresolved D. The starting material was CD4+ T cells from blood, cultured in vitro, obtained after SARS-CoV-2 vaccination. The chain's CDR3 is CASSEDAGSIQYF. The CDR3 DNA follows: TGTGCCAGCAGTGAAGACGCCGGATCCATTCAGTACTTC.